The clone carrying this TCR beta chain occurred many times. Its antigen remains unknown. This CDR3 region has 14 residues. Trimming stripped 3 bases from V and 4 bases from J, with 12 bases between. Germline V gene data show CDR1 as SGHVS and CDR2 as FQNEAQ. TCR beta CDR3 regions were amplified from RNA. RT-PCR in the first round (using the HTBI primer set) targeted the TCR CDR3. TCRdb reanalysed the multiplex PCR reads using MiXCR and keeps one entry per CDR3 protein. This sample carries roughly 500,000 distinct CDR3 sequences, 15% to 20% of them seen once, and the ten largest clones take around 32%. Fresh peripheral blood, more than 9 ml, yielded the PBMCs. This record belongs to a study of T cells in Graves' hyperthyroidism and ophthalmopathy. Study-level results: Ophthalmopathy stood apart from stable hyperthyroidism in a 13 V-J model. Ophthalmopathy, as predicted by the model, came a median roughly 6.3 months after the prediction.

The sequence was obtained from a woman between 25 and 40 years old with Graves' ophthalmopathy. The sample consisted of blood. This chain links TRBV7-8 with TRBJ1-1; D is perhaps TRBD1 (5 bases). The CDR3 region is CASSFPGAGTEAFF. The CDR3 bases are TGTGCCAGCAGCTTCCCCGGGGCGGGCACTGAAGCTTTCTTT.